This TCR beta chain originates from a study of shared clonotypes between healthy human individuals. Study outcomes and limitations: It was observed that about 5% of naive CD4 clonotypes were shared across a few donors. Among the subsets, naive ones generally showed larger estimated richness than memory ones.

J lost 0 bases, V lost 3 bases, and 7 bases had no gene match. The CDR3 totals 18 residues. Germline V gene lookup returns CDR1 SEHNR and CDR2 FQNEAQ (reference sequence). Once extracted for a subset, genomic DNA was divided evenly among several immunoSEQ plates. Under the authors' procedure: From ImmunoSEQ came sequences covering only the junction and carrying no quality scores, so filtering differed. TCRdb's table, derived via immunoSEQ multiplex PCR, lists solely in-frame clones and lacks some. Clone size and V and J calls were adopted from that table, with D and trimming inferred from the DNA. Found here are about 360,000 clones, 73% of them singletons; the top ten hold roughly 10%. Concerning this clone: Its antigen is unidentified.

The chain combines TRBV7-9 with TRBJ2-7, with TRBD2 matching 14 bases. This receptor was obtained from a man aged 25-45 years in good health. The sequencing sample was made of memory CD4+ T cells sorted from blood. The subset is: CD45RA-negative fraction. The CDR3 protein is CASSFGTSGRSLSYEQYF. CDR3 nucleotide sequence: TGTGCCAGCAGCTTCGGGACTAGCGGGAGATCCCTCTCCTACGAGCAGTACTTC. Full variable domain (remainder filled in from reference TRBV7-9 and TRBJ2-7): DTGVSQNPRHKITKRGQNVTFRCDPISEHNRLYWYRQTLGQGPEFLTYFQNEAQLEKSRLLSDRFSAERPKGSFSTLEIQRTEQGDSAMYLCASSFGTSGRSLSYEQYFGPGTRLTVT.